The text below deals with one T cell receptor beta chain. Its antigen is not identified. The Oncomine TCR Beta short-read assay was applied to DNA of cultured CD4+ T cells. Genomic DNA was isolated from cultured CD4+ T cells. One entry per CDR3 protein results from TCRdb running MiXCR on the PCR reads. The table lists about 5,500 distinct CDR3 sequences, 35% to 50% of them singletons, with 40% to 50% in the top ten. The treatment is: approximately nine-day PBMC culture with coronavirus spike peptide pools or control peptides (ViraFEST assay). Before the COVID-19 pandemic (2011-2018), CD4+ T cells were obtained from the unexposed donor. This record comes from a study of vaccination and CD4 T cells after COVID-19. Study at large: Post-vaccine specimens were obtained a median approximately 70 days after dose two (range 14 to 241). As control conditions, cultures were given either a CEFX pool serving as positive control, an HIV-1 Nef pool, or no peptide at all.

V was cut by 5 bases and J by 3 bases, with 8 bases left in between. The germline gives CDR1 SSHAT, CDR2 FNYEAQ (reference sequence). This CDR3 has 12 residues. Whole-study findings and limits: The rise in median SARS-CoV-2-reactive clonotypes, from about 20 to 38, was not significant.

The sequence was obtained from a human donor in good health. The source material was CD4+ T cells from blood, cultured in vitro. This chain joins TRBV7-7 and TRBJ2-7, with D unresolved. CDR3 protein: CASSKDGYEQYF. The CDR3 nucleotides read TGTGCCAGCAGCAAGGACGGCTACGAGCAGTACTTC.